This T cell receptor beta chain was sequenced in a study of identical twins listed by TCRdb under 2016. About the investigation overall: The study deep-sequenced TCR alpha and beta repertoires from monozygotic twins, unrelated adults of various ages and cord blood to test whether fetal clonotypes persist. Replicate twin experiments were performed at different times using different library preparation protocols to rule out contamination.

Broader findings and caveats from the paper: Fewer insertions were carried by abundant cord blood beta clonotypes, a similar but weaker trend appeared in young adult naive repertoires, and no such trend appeared in memory repertoires. Invariant T cells such as MAIT and iNKT could partly confound zero-insertion analyses, although diverse VJ usage argued against such confounding for most clonotypes. Compared with coincidental sharing between unrelated individuals, out-of-frame TCR alpha sequences shared between twins had an excess of sequences with low generation probability. In monozygotic twins, out-of-frame TCR alpha sharing was systematically underestimated by recombination models, although the models agreed with sharing between unrelated individuals. Because the same donors could not be followed over many years, conclusions were based on cross-sectional statistical analysis. A weaker excess of twin sharing was found in beta out-of-frame sequences because the signal-to-noise ratio was lowered by fewer shared sequences.

Every donor was a healthy Caucasian. Trimming removed 3 bases from V and 0 bases from J; the gene matches leave 6 bases unexplained. The germline V gene yields MGHRA for CDR1 and YSYEKL for CDR2. The CDR3 starts with the cysteine, ends with the phenylalanine, and has 16 residues. The kept DNA is CDR3 alone, 48 bases in frame from the first base. Library creation used 5' RACE. The reads were generated on an Illumina HiSeq 2000. A universal primer binding site was added through template switching, and the final cDNA carried a unique molecular identifier so that TCR cDNA molecules could be counted accurately. Specific primers in the conserved constant-segment region were used to synthesize first-strand cDNA for the TCR alpha and beta chains. Each cDNA library was double barcoded, with a SMART-Mk sample barcode plus Illumina barcodes, to control for contamination. TruSeq adapter sequences and Illumina sample barcodes were added in two successive PCR steps. The TCR alpha and beta cDNA libraries were sequenced on the Illumina HiSeq platform using custom primers. From the authors' description of their analysis: Unique molecular identifiers were extracted from raw reads with MiGEC, and CDR3 positions were determined with MiXCR. Recombination models were inferred per individual with the repgenHMM and IGoR tools using an EM algorithm. The analysis of shared clonotypes was done with the tcR package in R, with sharing normalized by the product of cloneset sizes. To study raw recombination without the effects of thymic and clonal selection, out-of-frame nonproductive sequences were analyzed. Using fastp trimming at Q25 and MiXCR clonotype assembly, TCRdb reanalyzed the public sequencing data and kept in-frame beta chains. CDR3 protein sequences are deduplicated, and each keeps its most common genes and DNA. These V and J calls originate from TCRdb's pipeline instead of the authors' own analysis. This sample comprises around 1.7 million distinct CDR3 sequences, under 35% of them detected only once. About 0.27% of the sample comes from the top ten.

A note on this clonotype: No cognate antigen has been identified for it. Base qualities were left out, and no much larger clone turns up one base away.

Sequencing was carried out using cord blood. This clonotype was obtained from a newborn girl in good health. Recombination joined TRBV4-1 with TRBJ1-1; 8 middle bases align to TRBD1. The CDR3 region reads CASSQQDRDMNTEAFF. The nucleotides are TGCGCCAGCAGCCAGCAGGACAGGGACATGAACACTGAAGCTTTCTTT.